Following are 11 T cell receptor beta chains from one sample sequenced in a study of cytomegalovirus exposure and HLA in healthy donors. 60 Vbeta and 13 Jbeta primers were used in PCR. Profiled with immunoSEQ multiplex PCR; TCRdb holds only in-frame clones, not every one. This table holds 180,000 or so clones, about two thirds found once. Sequencing input: PBMCs. Source of these receptors: a human donor in good health.

The rearrangement joins TRBV29-1 to TRBJ1-2; 8 nucleotides line up with TRBD1. This CDR3 is 14 amino acids long. The J segment lost 2 bases and the V segment lost 4 bases, leaving 6 bases of the junction unmatched. The germline V gene encodes CDR1 SQVTM and CDR2 ANQGSEA. In nucleotides, the CDR3 is TGCAGCGTTGGCACTACAGGGGGGAACTATGGCTACACCTTC. It encodes CSVGTTGGNYGYTF.

The CDR3, as DNA: TGTGCCAGCAGTTTATCACAGGGGGCGGGTGAAGCTTTCTTT. Amino acid sequence: CASSLSQGAGEAFF. The chain recombines TRBV6-5 with TRBJ1-1; 9 positions agree with TRBD1. V shed 4 bases and J 7 bases; nucleotides not matched to a gene: 7. The germline gives CDR1 MNHEY, CDR2 SVGAGI. This CDR3 comprises 14 residues.

V is TRBV7-9 and J is TRBJ2-3, with D possibly being TRBD1 (5 bases). The germline V gene has CDR1 SEHNR and CDR2 FQNEAQ (reference sequence). The germline V and J ends were trimmed by 6 bases and 1 base, with 14 bases remaining between them. The CDR3 totals 15 residues. The CDR3 protein is CASRVGVRGTDTQYF. Written as DNA, the CDR3 is TGTGCCAGCAGAGTAGGGGTCCGGGGCACAGATACGCAGTATTTT.

This chain joins TRBV6-5 and TRBJ1-1; 10 nucleotides agree with TRBD1. There are 16 residues in the CDR3. Germline values: CDR1 MNHEY, CDR2 SVGAGI. Trimming at V came to 4 bases and at J to 9 bases, leaving 14 bases not matched to a gene. CDR3 nucleotide sequence: TGTGCCAGCAGTTCTGGGGGGACAGGGGACACGAGGAAAGCTTTCTTT. The encoded protein is CASSSGGTGDTRKAFF.

The chain uses TRBV7-6 and TRBJ1-1; D remains unclear. Trimming took off 5 bases at V and 0 bases at J, with 13 bases between the two ends. In germline, CDR1 is SGHVS, CDR2 FNYEAQ. The CDR3 consists of 15 residues. CDR3 DNA sequence: TGTGCCAGCAGCCCGACCGCGGTTATGAACACTGAAGCTTTCTTT. Amino acids: CASSPTAVMNTEAFF.

This chain links TRBV29-1 with TRBJ2-2; D is possibly TRBD1 (7 bases). The CDR3 length is 14 residues. The germline V gene encodes CDR1 SQVTM and CDR2 ANQGSEA. Trimming took off 5 bases at V and 5 bases at J, with 15 bases between the two ends. The CDR3 protein is CSVFRGVGTGELFF. The DNA for the CDR3 is TGCAGCGTTTTCAGGGGGGTAGGGACCGGGGAGCTGTTTTTT.

The chain employs TRBV2 and TRBJ1-2; 7 positions agree with TRBD1. This CDR3 is 13 amino acids long. Trimming cost V 5 bases and J 8 bases; bases outside gene matches: 8. Germline loops: CDR1 SNHLY, CDR2 FYNNEI. The CDR3 sequence: CASSPGGGQGYTF. In DNA form, the CDR3 reads TGTGCCAGCAGTCCAGGGGGAGGTCAAGGCTACACCTTC.

The rearrangement links TRBV25-1 to TRBJ2-2; perhaps TRBD2 as D (7 bases). V lost 4 bases and J lost 7, with 13 bases in between. The CDR3 contains 14 residues. In germline, CDR1 is MGHDK, CDR2 SYGVNS. In nucleotides, the CDR3 is TGTGCCAGCAGTGTCCCGGGGGGCGGCGGGGAGCTGTTTTTT. The encoded protein is CASSVPGGGGELFF.

The chain is built from TRBV5-6 and TRBJ2-1; 8 nucleotides align to TRBD2. After removal of 4 bases from V and 4 bases from J, the junction contained 13 bases not matched to a gene. CDR1 is SGHDT and CDR2 is YYEEEE in the germline V gene. The CDR3 consists of 17 residues. As DNA, the CDR3 is TGTGCCAGCAGCCCCCCCTCCCCCGGGACTAGATACAATGAGCAGTTCTTC. Translating it yields CASSPPSPGTRYNEQFF.

The V call is TRBV7-6, the J call TRBJ1-1; perhaps TRBD1 as D (6 bases). From germline, CDR1 is SGHVS and CDR2 FNYEAQ. V was shortened by 1 base and J by 1 base, with 10 bases between the two germline ends. This CDR3 is 15 amino acids long. This chain's CDR3 is CASSLGAGANTEAFF. Written as DNA, the CDR3 is TGTGCCAGCAGCTTAGGTGCGGGGGCGAACACTGAAGCTTTCTTT.

This clone appeared a few times. The chain combines TRBV11-1 with TRBJ2-5, with 11 bases that match TRBD1. CDR3 length: 15 amino acids. Germline V gene lookup returns CDR1 SGHAT and CDR2 FQDESV (reference sequence). The trim removed 6 bases at V and 5 bases at J, leaving 8 bases unmatched. The CDR3 DNA sequence: TGTGCCAGCAGATCGAACCGGGACAGGGGGGAGACCCAGTACTTC. This encodes CASRSNRDRGETQYF.